This T cell receptor beta chain was recovered during a study of regulatory and conventional T cells in RAG deficiency. Study results and limitations: Shannon entropy was markedly lower and Simpson indices higher in RAG-deficient patients than control T-cell subsets. Other subsets showed about 10-fold reductions, but Treg unique TCR beta sequences fell roughly 100-fold in these patients. Omenn patients showed >90% Treg-Tconv overlap and shorter CDR3 lengths.

A word on this clone: What it binds is unknown.

The method was immunoSEQ multiplex PCR; TCRdb's version includes in-frame clones alone and lacks a portion of them. Of about 34,000 clones listed, approximately 80% are singletons. Genomic DNA came from blood conventional CD4+ T cells gated CD25-low CD127-high. The CDR3 length is 16 residues. The V end was cut by 2 bases, the J end by 7 bases, with 15 bases between. Germline CDR1 MGHRA, CDR2 YSYEKL. This sample was shared with a second study, whose subject was regulatory T cells. That work adds: The primer mix had 52 TRBV and 13 TRBJ primers. Regulatory T cells showed the strongest V-J pair restriction and V/J gene skewing among patient repertoires.

The chain joins TRBV4-1 to TRBJ1-6; possible D gene TRBD1, 6 bases. The sequence came from a human donor in good health. Material: CD4+ effector T cells sorted from blood. CDR3 loop: CASSQQTSGANSPLHF. The CDR3 bases are TGCGCCAGCAGCCAACAGACCTCGGGGGCAAATTCACCCCTCCACTTT.